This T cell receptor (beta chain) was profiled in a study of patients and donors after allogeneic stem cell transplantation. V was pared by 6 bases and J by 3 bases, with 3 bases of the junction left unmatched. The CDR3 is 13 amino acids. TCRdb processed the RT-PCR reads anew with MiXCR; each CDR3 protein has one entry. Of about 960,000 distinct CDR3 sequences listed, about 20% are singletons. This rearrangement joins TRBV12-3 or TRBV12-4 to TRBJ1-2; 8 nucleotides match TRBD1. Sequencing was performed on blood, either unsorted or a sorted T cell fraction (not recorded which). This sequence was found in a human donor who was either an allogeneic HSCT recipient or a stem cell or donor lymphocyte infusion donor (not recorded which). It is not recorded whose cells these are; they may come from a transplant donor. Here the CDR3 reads CASRDREHYGYTF. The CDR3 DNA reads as TGTGCCAGCAGGGACAGGGAGCACTATGGCTACACCTTC.